This TCR beta chain was documented in a study of T-cell reconstitution after alpha-beta-depleted transplantation in children. General study findings and limits: Recipient T cells and thymic progenitors that survived gave rise to the high TCRbeta diversity observed at day 60 in some patients.

This clonotype has at least ten counts. Its specificity is unknown. As it was prepared, the TCRbeta library received unique molecular identifiers. MiXCR, applied by TCRdb to the PCR reads, yields one record per CDR3 protein. The sample shows over 450,000 distinct CDR3 sequences, roughly a tenth of them seen only once. The CDR3 contains 13 residues. CDR1 and CDR2 (germline): SGHTA, FQGNSA. The ends were cut back, 3 bases at V and 4 bases at J, with 10 bases in the middle. The V and J genes are TRBV7-2 and TRBJ2-7; TRBD2 might be the D (7 bases). Sequenced here: PBMCs, sampled before TCRalphabeta/CD19-depleted stem cell transplant. This TCR was recovered from a child under 10 years old with inherited bone marrow failure, due to receive a stem cell transplant. The CDR3 DNA reads TGTGCCAGCAGCTTGGGGGGGCAGTACGAGCAGTACTTC. Its protein is CASSLGGQYEQYF.